This TCR beta chain derives from a study of blood T cell repertoires in COVID-19. Study summary: Italy, Spain and the United States were the sources of the convalescent and acute COVID-19 samples. PBMCs, B-cell-depleted T cells, or T cells provided the cDNA or gDNA that made up the material.

The CDR3 spans 15 residues. How the authors handled the data: It was from reference gene primer amplification that nucleated cell counts were estimated. Sequencing was performed with immunoSEQ multiplex PCR; in TCRdb, only in-frame clones are kept and a portion is missing. V and J calls plus clone size are reproduced from that table; the DNA served to infer D and trimming. Of about 94,000 clones in the sample, about 86% are singletons; the top ten hold around 13%. This sequence originates from a woman aged 60-75 years in a cohort sampled during active or convalescent COVID-19. The sample consisted of peripheral blood. This sequence joins TRBV21-1 and TRBJ1-6; the listed D gene, TRBD1, was not tested against the DNA. TRBV21-1 is a pseudogene segment. The CDR3 protein is CASSPPGTRDSPLHF. CDR3 coding DNA: TGTGCCAGCAGCCCTCCCGGGACACGCGATTCACCCCTCCACTTT.